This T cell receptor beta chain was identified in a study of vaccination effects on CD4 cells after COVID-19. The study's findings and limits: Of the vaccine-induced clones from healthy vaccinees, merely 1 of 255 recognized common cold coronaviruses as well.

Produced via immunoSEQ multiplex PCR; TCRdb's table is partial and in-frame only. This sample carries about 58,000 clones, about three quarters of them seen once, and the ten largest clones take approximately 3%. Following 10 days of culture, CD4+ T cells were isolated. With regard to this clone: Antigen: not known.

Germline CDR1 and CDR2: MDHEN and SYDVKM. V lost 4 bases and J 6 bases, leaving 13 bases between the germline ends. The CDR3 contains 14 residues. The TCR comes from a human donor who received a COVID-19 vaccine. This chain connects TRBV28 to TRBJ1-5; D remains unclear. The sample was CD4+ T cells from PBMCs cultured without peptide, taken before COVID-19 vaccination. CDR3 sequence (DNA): TGTGCCAGCAGTTACCGAGGGAAGGCTCAGCCCCAGCATTTT. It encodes CASSYRGKAQPQHF.